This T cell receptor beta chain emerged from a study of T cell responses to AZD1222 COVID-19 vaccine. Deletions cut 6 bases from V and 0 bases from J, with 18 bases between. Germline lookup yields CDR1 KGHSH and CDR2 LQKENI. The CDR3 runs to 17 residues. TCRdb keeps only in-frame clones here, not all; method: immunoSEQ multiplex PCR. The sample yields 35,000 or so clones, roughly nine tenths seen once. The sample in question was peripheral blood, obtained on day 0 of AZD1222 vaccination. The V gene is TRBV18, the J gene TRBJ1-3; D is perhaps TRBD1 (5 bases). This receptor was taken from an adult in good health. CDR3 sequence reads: CASSPTGTADSGNTIYF. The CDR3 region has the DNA TGTGCCAGCTCCCCAACCGGGACCGCTGACTCTGGAAACACCATATATTTT.